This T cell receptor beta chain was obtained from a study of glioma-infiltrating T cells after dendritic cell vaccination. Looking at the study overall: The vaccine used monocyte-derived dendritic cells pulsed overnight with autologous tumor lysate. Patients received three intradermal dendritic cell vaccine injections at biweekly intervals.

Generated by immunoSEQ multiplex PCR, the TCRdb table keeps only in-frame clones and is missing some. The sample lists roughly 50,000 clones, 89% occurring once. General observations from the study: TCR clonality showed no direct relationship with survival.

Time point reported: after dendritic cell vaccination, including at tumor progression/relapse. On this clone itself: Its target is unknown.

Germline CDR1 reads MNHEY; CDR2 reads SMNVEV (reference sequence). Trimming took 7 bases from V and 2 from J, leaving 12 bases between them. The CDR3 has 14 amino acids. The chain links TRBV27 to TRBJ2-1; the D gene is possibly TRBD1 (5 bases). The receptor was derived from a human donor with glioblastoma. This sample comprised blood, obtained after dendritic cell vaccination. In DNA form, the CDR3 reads TGTGCCAGCACATGGGGCGTCCCCTACAATGAGCAGTTCTTC. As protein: CASTWGVPYNEQFF.